A single sample is the source of the 23 T cell receptor beta chains below, sequenced in a study of regulatory T cells in long-lasting Graves disease. CDR3 regions were amplified by Arm-PCR using iRepertoire HTBI primers to build TCR beta libraries. MiXCR, applied by TCRdb to the multiplex PCR reads, yields one record per CDR3 protein. The profile covers roughly 530,000 distinct CDR3 sequences, with 15% to 20% appearing a single time and around 25% taken by the ten largest. As to time point: newly diagnosed GD, antithyroid drugs for less than 3 months. RNA extracted from PBMCs served as the sequencing template. These data also featured in a second study, about T cells in Graves' hyperthyroidism and ophthalmopathy.

The material was peripheral blood mononuclear cells (PBMCs), obtained at new diagnosis, from a patient treated with antithyroid drugs. The receptor source for this set is a middle-aged woman with Graves disease.

This clonotype has ten or more counts. The chain joins TRBV28 to TRBJ1-1, with 7 bases fitting TRBD1. V dropped 3 bases and J dropped 3; count of bases not matched to a gene: 7. Germline V gene data show CDR1 as MDHEN and CDR2 as SYDVKM. The CDR3 is made up of 15 amino acids. The DNA of the CDR3 is TGTGCCAGCAGTTTTCGGGCAGGGGGATACACTGAAGCTTTCTTT. This encodes CASSFRAGGYTEAFF.

This clonotype was counted many times. The chain carries TRBV28 and TRBJ1-2, with 7 bases identical to TRBD1. The CDR3 spans 16 residues. V was clipped by 4 bases and J by 2 bases; unmatched bases: 10. From germline, CDR1 is MDHEN and CDR2 SYDVKM. CDR3 sequence reads: CASSSPRTGANYGYTF. The DNA for the CDR3 is TGTGCCAGCAGTTCGCCTCGGACAGGAGCCAACTATGGCTACACCTTC.

This clonotype showed up many times. This chain links TRBV28 with TRBJ2-1; the match to TRBD2 covers 10 bases. The ends lost 3 bases at V and 9 bases at J; junction bases unmatched: 8. The CDR3 extends over 15 amino acids. The germline gives CDR1 MDHEN, CDR2 SYDVKM. This CDR3 reads CASSFGASGGGEQFF. For the CDR3, the DNA is TGTGCCAGCAGTTTCGGGGCTAGCGGGGGAGGTGAGCAGTTCTTC.

This clonotype has at least ten counts. The genes are TRBV12-3 or TRBV12-4 and TRBJ1-5; D remains ambiguous. Trimming took 2 bases from V and 2 from J, leaving 4 bases between them. The length of the CDR3 is 13 residues. CDR3 sequence (DNA): TGTGCCAGCAGTTTAATGGGCAATCAGCCCCAGCATTTT. This translates into CASSLMGNQPQHF.

The table lists this clonotype with a few counts. This chain joins TRBV3-1 and TRBJ1-4, with a weak D call TRBD1 (6 bases). Germline V gene lookup returns CDR1 LGHDT and CDR2 YNNKEL (reference sequence). Trimming removed 4 bases from V and 7 bases from J, with 22 bases in between. The CDR3 extends over 17 amino acids. The CDR3 DNA reads as TGTGCCAGCAGCCGTGTTTACGTCGACAGGTTGTCTGAAAAACTGTTTTTT. Amino acids: CASSRVYVDRLSEKLFF.

This sequence joins TRBV28 and TRBJ2-1; 7 positions agree with TRBD2. Unmatched junction bases numbered 8, after V lost 5 bases and J lost 1 base. CDR3 length: 16 amino acids. Germline CDR1 is MDHEN and CDR2 is SYDVKM. The CDR3 bases are TGTGCCAGCAGTCCCTCCCGGGAGGTATCCTACAATGAGCAGTTCTTC. Protein sequence: CASSPSREVSYNEQFF.

This clonotype was recorded many times. This chain connects TRBV2 to TRBJ1-1, with D unclear. V lost 8 bases, J lost 6 bases, and 16 bases lay in between. The CDR3 consists of 13 residues. Germline V gene lookup returns CDR1 SNHLY and CDR2 FYNNEI. The CDR3 reads CASGRNYAAEAFF. The CDR3 DNA follows: TGTGCCAGCGGACGGAATTATGCCGCTGAAGCTTTCTTT.

This clonotype was counted many times. This CDR3 is CASGLGVTGSRYNEQFF. CDR3 bases: TGTGCTAGTGGTTTGGGGGTAACAGGGAGTCGCTACAATGAGCAGTTCTTC. V is TRBV12-5 and J is TRBJ2-1, with D possibly being TRBD1 (6 bases). CDR1 is LGHNT and CDR2 is FRNRAP in the germline V gene. The CDR3 loop spans 17 amino acids. V was cut by 1 base and J by 3 bases, with 16 bases left in between.

The rearrangement uses TRBV5-4 and TRBJ2-5; either TRBD1 or TRBD2 may fit D (6 bases each). Per the germline V gene, CDR1 is SGHNT and CDR2 is YYREEE (reference sequence). Trimming took 7 bases from V and 0 from J, leaving 16 bases between them. The CDR3 consists of 15 residues. This CDR3 is CASGPPGANQETQYF. CDR3 nucleotide sequence: TGTGCCAGCGGGCCCCCGGGGGCAAACCAAGAGACCCAGTACTTC.

The genes are TRBV7-9 and TRBJ2-7; TRBD1 matches 9 bases. The CDR3 spans 17 residues. CDR1 and CDR2 (germline): SEHNR, FQNEAQ (reference sequence). With 2 bases clipped from V and 3 bases from J, the junction kept 11 bases outside the gene matches. As DNA, the CDR3 is TGTGCCAGCAGCTTATGGGCGGGGACAGGGAATTTCTACGAGCAGTACTTC. This encodes CASSLWAGTGNFYEQYF.

This clonotype has only one observation. At one boundary the junction diverges from the germline segment, which might be a read error. This rearrangement joins TRBV5-1 to TRBJ2-7; a possible D gene is TRBD2 (6 bases). The CDR3 contains 13 residues. The germline V gene has CDR1 SGHRS and CDR2 YFSETQ. The CDR3 reads CASRFQTRNKQYF. The CDR3 DNA sequence: TGTGCCAGCAGATTTCAGACTAGAAACAAGCAGTACTTC.

The sample holds many counts of this clonotype. The chain joins TRBV5-5 to TRBJ2-3, with 8 bases identical to TRBD1. Losses at the gene ends were 3 bases for V and 5 bases for J; bases not matched to a gene: 8. In germline, CDR1 is SGHKS, CDR2 YYEKEE (reference sequence). The CDR3 is 15 residues long. This chain's CDR3 is CASSSRGREGDTQYF. In nucleotides, the CDR3 is TGTGCCAGCAGCTCCAGGGGGCGAGAGGGAGATACGCAGTATTTT.

This clonotype has more than one count but fewer than ten. This chain connects TRBV6-1 to TRBJ1-5; D remains ambiguous. This CDR3 contains 16 residues. Trimming left V 4 bases short and J 2 bases short, with 15 bases between. Germline V lookup: CDR1 MNHNS, CDR2 SASEGT. CDR3: CASSGSQRAGNQPQHF. The CDR3 coding sequence is TGTGCCAGCAGTGGGTCTCAACGTGCGGGCAATCAGCCCCAGCATTTT.

This clonotype was seen ten or more times. The CDR3 loop reads CASSSSGFSTDTQYF. CDR3 coding DNA: TGTGCCAGCAGCTCCAGCGGGTTTAGCACAGATACGCAGTATTTT. The gene calls are TRBV7-9 and TRBJ2-3; perhaps TRBD2 as D (6 bases). V was trimmed by 4 bases and J by 0 bases, leaving 11 bases between them. This CDR3 comprises 15 residues. CDR1 and CDR2 (germline): SEHNR, FQNEAQ (reference sequence). The full variable domain, in which reference TRBV7-9 and TRBJ2-3 provide the parts outside the CDR3, is DTGVSQNPRHKITKRGQNVTFRCDPISEHNRLYWYRQTLGQGPEFLTYFQNEAQLEKSRLLSDRFSAERPKGSFSTLEIQRTEQGDSAMYLCASSSSGFSTDTQYFGPGTRLTVL.

A few counts support this clonotype. The chain is built from TRBV19 and TRBJ1-1, with no clear D. V lost 7 bases, J lost 6 bases, and 18 bases lay in between. Germline V lookup: CDR1 LNHDA, CDR2 SQIVND (reference sequence). This CDR3 comprises 14 residues. CDR3: CASIRRENSAEAFF. The CDR3 DNA is TGTGCCAGTATCCGAAGGGAGAATAGCGCTGAAGCTTTCTTT.

This clonotype was recorded once. The V call is TRBV19, the J call TRBJ1-2; maybe TRBD1 (5 bases). CDR1 is LNHDA and CDR2 is SQIVND in the germline V gene (reference sequence). The CDR3 runs 14 residues. V lost 7 bases to trimming and J lost 5 bases, with 17 bases between them. CDR3 nucleotide sequence: TGTGCCAGTAACCCAAGGGGCAGGGATTATGGCTACACCTTC. Translated: CASNPRGRDYGYTF.

The chain joins TRBV15 to TRBJ2-2; 7 nucleotides agree with TRBD1. This CDR3 has 15 residues. J lost 0 bases, V lost 3 bases, and 1 base had no gene match. CDR1 LNHNV and CDR2 YYDKDF come from the germline V gene (reference sequence). The CDR3 coding sequence is TGTGCCACCAGCAGGGACAGGACGAACACCGGGGAGCTGTTTTTT. Its translation: CATSRDRTNTGELFF.

This clonotype was seen at least ten times. The rearrangement uses TRBV27 and TRBJ2-7, with TRBD1 identical over 7 bases. The CDR3 consists of 14 residues. Looked up from germline, CDR1 is MNHEY and CDR2 is SMNVEV (reference sequence). V lost 7 bases and J lost 5; bases outside the gene matches: 11. The CDR3 here is CASTRGTALHEQYF. The CDR3, as DNA: TGTGCCAGCACCCGTGGGACAGCTCTCCACGAGCAGTACTTC.

This clonotype was seen only a few times. The CDR3 loop is CASRGQGGGDTEAFF. As DNA, the CDR3 is TGTGCCAGCCGGGGACAGGGTGGTGGCGACACTGAAGCTTTCTTT. The V gene is TRBV19, the J gene TRBJ1-1, with 9 bases aligning to TRBD1. There are 15 residues in the CDR3. The V gene end was trimmed by 9 bases and the J gene end by 3 bases; junction bases not matched to a gene: 11. Germline loops: CDR1 LNHDA, CDR2 SQIVND (reference sequence).

The V and J genes are TRBV19 and TRBJ2-7, with 9 bases aligning to TRBD1. This CDR3 has 15 residues. Germline CDR1 and CDR2: LNHDA and SQIVND (reference sequence). After removal of 4 bases from V and 5 bases from J, the junction contained 9 bases not matched to a gene. CDR3 loop: CASSTGTGIGDEQYF. CDR3 bases: TGTGCCAGTAGTACCGGGACAGGGATCGGGGACGAGCAGTACTTC.

This clonotype was found a few times. The rearrangement links TRBV12-3 or TRBV12-4 to TRBJ2-5; 8 positions match TRBD2. This CDR3 comprises 18 residues. The V segment lost 6 bases and the J segment 0 bases; nucleotides outside the gene matches: 15. DNA of the CDR3: TGTGCCAGCAGCTCACGCGACACCATAGCGGGGTACCAAGAGACCCAGTACTTC. Encoded protein: CASSSRDTIAGYQETQYF.

There are many counts of this clonotype. The rearrangement links TRBV28 to TRBJ1-5; D is perhaps TRBD1 (5 bases). This CDR3 region has 15 residues. V gave up 2 bases and J gave up 1 base, with 9 bases separating them. Germline-derived CDR1 and CDR2 are MDHEN and SYDVKM. This chain's CDR3 is CASSLGGISNQPQHF. CDR3 sequence (DNA): TGTGCCAGCAGTTTAGGGGGAATCAGCAATCAGCCCCAGCATTTT.

This clonotype was detected many times. The V gene is TRBV12-3 or TRBV12-4, the J gene TRBJ2-1; possible D gene TRBD2, 6 bases. The CDR3 is 14 amino acids. V was trimmed by 5 bases and J by 12 bases, leaving 20 bases between them. The CDR3 DNA reads as TGTGCCAGCAGTCGCCCGGGACTCACAATGGGGCAGTTCTTC. Translated: CASSRPGLTMGQFF.